The present entry profiles one T cell receptor beta chain with its context. Its target is unknown. Caucasian, healthy and from Russia, the donors were aged between about 6 and 90. Each sample used at least 6 million PBMCs. With a J-beta primer mix and a sample-barcoded 5' primer, a second PCR ran about 7 to 11 cycles. MiXCR, applied by TCRdb to the 5' RACE reads, yields one record per CDR3 protein. The sample lists about 800,000 distinct CDR3 sequences, 58% occurring once. This record belongs to a study of blood T cells in healthy people across ages. The study, taken as a whole, reports: A roughly linear age-dependent decrease characterized TCR beta diversity per million T cells.

Germline values: CDR1 DFQATT, CDR2 SNEGSKA (reference sequence). The CDR3 covers 18 residues. Trimming stripped 3 bases from V and 9 bases from J, with 27 bases between. V gene TRBV20-1 combines with J gene TRBJ1-6; D possibly corresponds to TRBD1 (5 bases). What was sequenced was blood. This receptor was identified in a man aged 25 to 40 in good health. CDR3 sequence (DNA): TGCAGTGCTAGTCTTTGGGGCCTTGATGCCCTAAGGTCTTCACCCCTCCACTTT. Translated: CSASLWGLDALRSSPLHF.